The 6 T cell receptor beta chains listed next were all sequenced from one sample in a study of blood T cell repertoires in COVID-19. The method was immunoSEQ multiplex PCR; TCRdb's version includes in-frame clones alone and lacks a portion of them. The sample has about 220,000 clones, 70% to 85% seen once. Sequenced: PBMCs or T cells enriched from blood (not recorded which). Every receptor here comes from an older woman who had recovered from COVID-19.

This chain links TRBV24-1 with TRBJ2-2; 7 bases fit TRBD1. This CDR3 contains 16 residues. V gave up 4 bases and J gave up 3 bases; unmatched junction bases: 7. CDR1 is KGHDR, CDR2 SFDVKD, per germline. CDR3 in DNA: TGTGCCACCAGTGACACGGGACAGACTGACACCGGGGAGCTGTTTTTT. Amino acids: CATSDTGQTDTGELFF.

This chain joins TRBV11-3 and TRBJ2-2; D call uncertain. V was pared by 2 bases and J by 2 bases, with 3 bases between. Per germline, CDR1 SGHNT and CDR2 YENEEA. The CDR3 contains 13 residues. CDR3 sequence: CASSLINTGELFF. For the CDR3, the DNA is TGTGCCAGCAGCTTAATAAACACCGGGGAGCTGTTTTTT.

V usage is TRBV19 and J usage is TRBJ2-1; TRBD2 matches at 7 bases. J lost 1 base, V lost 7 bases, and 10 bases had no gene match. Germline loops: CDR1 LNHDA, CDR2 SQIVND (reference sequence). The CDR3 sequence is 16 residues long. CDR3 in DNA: TGTGCCAGTACATTTTTCGCGGGAGTGTCCTACAATGAGCAGTTCTTC. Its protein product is CASTFFAGVSYNEQFF.

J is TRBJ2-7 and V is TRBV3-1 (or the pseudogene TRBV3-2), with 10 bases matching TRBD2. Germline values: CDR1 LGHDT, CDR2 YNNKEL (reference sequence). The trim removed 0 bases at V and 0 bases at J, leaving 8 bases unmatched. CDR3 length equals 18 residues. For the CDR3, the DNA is TGTGCCAGCAGCCAAGAAGGTCCCCTAGCGGGGGTCTCCTACGAGCAGTACTTC. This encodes CASSQEGPLAGVSYEQYF.

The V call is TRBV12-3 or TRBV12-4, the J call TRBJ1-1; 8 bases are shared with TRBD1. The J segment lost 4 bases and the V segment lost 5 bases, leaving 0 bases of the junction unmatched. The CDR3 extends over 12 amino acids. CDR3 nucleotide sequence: TGTGCCAGCAGTGGACAGGGCACTGAAGCTTTCTTT. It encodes CASSGQGTEAFF.

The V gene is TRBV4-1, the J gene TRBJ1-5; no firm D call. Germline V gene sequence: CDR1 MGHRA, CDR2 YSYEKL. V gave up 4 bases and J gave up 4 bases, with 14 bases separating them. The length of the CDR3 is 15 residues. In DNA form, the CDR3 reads TGCGCCAGCAGCCTCCAAGAGGGTACGAATCAGCCCCAGCATTTT. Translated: CASSLQEGTNQPQHF.